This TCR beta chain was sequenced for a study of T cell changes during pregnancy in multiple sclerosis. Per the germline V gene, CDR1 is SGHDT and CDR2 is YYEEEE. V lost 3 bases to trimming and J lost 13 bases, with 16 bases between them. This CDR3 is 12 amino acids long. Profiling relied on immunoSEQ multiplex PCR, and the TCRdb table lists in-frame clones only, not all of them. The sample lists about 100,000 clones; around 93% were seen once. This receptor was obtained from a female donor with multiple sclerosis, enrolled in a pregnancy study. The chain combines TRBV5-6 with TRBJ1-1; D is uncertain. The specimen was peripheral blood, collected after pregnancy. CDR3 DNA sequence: TGTGCCAGCAGCTCACAAGACGGAGCCGGTTTCTTT. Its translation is CASSSQDGAGFF.